The rows below give T cell receptor beta chains drawn from one sample of a study of PD-L1 blockade in urothelial cancer. Assay: immunoSEQ multiplex PCR; the TCRdb copy retains only in-frame clones and omits some. The sample contains tens of thousands of clones, approximately 85% of which appear only once. The material sequenced was PBMCs, taken around atezolizumab (anti-PD-L1) treatment. The receptor set was obtained from a man aged 55 to 70 with urothelial cancer. Each CDR3 is given with its conserved first and last residue. D genes are given only for firm matches. Rows give clone size only sometimes, using once, few, many, or a class for an expanded clone.

>16|TRBV7-9|-|medium-sized|TRBJ1-1
CASSLVSGSTRFEAFF
TGTGCCAGCAGCTTAGTATCAGGCTCAACGAGATTTGAAGCTTTCTTT
>18|TRBV5-1|TRBD2|-|TRBJ2-3
CASSPALSPGGYTDTQYF
TGCGCCAGCAGCCCCGCCTTGAGTCCGGGGGGTTACACAGATACGCAGTATTTT
>17|TRBV5-3|TRBD2|-|TRBJ2-3
CAKRRTSGGPPIDTQYF
TGTGCCAAACGAAGGACTAGCGGGGGCCCGCCGATAGATACGCAGTATTTT
>12|TRBV5-6|-|-|TRBJ1-1
CASRAEGAEAFF
TGTGCCAGCAGGGCAGAGGGCGCTGAAGCTTTCTTT
>16|TRBV30|TRBD1|once|TRBJ1-6
CAWRGTGSSYNSPLHF
TGTGCCTGGAGGGGGACAGGGAGCTCCTATAATTCACCCCTCCACTTT
>14|TRBV7-8|-|-|TRBJ1-2
CASSLVPGGLGYTF
TGTGCCAGCAGCTTAGTCCCTGGAGGGTTGGGCTACACCTTC
>16|TRBV7-8|-|-|TRBJ1-5
CASSTRGGNSNQPQHF
TGTGCCAGCAGCACCCGGGGGGGAAATAGCAATCAGCCCCAGCATTTT
>15|TRBV28|TRBD1|-|TRBJ2-5
CASSEGQGDGETQYF
TGTGCCAGCAGCGAAGGCCAGGGGGATGGGGAGACCCAGTACTTC
>14|TRBV7-9|-|-|TRBJ1-1
CASSFSGLNTEAFF
TGTGCCAGCAGCTTCTCAGGGTTGAACACTGAAGCTTTCTTT
>12|TRBV27|-|-|TRBJ2-3
CASSPNTDTQYF
TGTGCCAGCAGTCCTAACACAGATACGCAGTATTTT
>15|TRBV10-1|TRBD1|few|TRBJ2-3
CASSLTGEGSDTQYF
TGCGCCAGCAGTCTGACAGGGGAAGGGTCAGATACGCAGTATTTT
>16|TRBV9|-|-|TRBJ2-2
CASSVDKGANTGELFF
TGTGCCAGCAGCGTAGATAAGGGGGCGAACACCGGGGAGCTGTTTTTT
>14|TRBV28|-|-|TRBJ1-2
CASTNSGTIYGYTF
TGTGCCAGCACAAATTCCGGGACAATCTATGGCTACACCTTC
>14|TRBV6-6|-|-|TRBJ1-6
CASSFSSYNSPLHF
TGTGCCAGCAGTTTTAGCTCCTATAATTCACCCCTCCACTTT
>14|TRBV5-1|-|-|TRBJ1-6
CASSLEENNSPLHF
TGCGCCAGCAGCTTGGAAGAGAATAATTCACCCCTCCACTTT
>15|TRBV6-6|TRBD1|-|TRBJ2-2
CASSLQGAKTGELFF
TGTGCCAGCAGCCTACAGGGGGCGAAGACCGGGGAGCTGTTTTTT
>16|TRBV10-3|TRBD2|-|TRBJ2-3
CAISERGSGGADTQYF
TGTGCCATCAGTGAGCGGGGGAGCGGGGGGGCCGATACGCAGTATTTT
>14|TRBV19|-|-|TRBJ2-7
CASSTPDRSYEQYF
TGTGCCAGTAGTACGCCGGACAGATCCTACGAGCAGTACTTC
>14|TRBV27|-|-|TRBJ1-1
CASSPGLGNTEAFF
TGTGCCAGCAGTCCAGGGTTGGGTAACACTGAAGCTTTCTTT
>13|TRBV19|-|once|TRBJ2-7
CARLRLPLYEQYF
TGTGCCAGACTCAGGCTCCCCCTCTACGAGCAGTACTTC
>15|TRBV28|TRBD1|-|TRBJ1-1
CASIGEGQENTEAFF
TGTGCCAGCATCGGAGAGGGACAGGAGAACACTGAAGCTTTCTTT
>15|TRBV6-1|TRBD1|-|TRBJ2-1
CASSADRGRFNEQFF
TGTGCCAGCAGTGCCGACAGGGGGCGCTTCAATGAGCAGTTCTTC
>17|TRBV2|-|-|TRBJ2-2
CASSERAPGGNTGELFF
TGTGCCAGCAGTGAAAGGGCACCGGGGGGCAACACCGGGGAGCTGTTTTTT
>17|TRBV15|-|few|TRBJ2-3
CATSSDRDREVTDTQYF
TGTGCCACCAGCTCAGACCGCGACAGGGAGGTTACAGATACGCAGTATTTT
>14|TRBV27|-|-|TRBJ1-6
CASQSYMKNSPLHF
TGTGCCAGCCAGTCGTACATGAAAAATTCACCCCTCCACTTT
>14|TRBV5-4|TRBD1|-|TRBJ2-5
CASSLGDRQETQYF
TGTGCCAGCAGCTTGGGGGACAGACAAGAGACCCAGTACTTC
>13|TRBV6-5|-|-|TRBJ1-5
CASSRGGNQPQHF
TGTGCCAGCAGCAGAGGGGGTAATCAGCCCCAGCATTTT
>14|TRBV18|TRBD1|-|TRBJ2-1
CASSPGTGSNEQFF
TGTGCCAGCTCCCCCGGGACAGGGAGCAATGAGCAGTTCTTC
>16|TRBV7-2|TRBD2|-|TRBJ2-4
CASRPGWGGAKNIQYF
TGTGCCAGCAGACCAGGGTGGGGGGGAGCCAAAAACATTCAGTACTTC
>14|TRBV4-1|-|-|TRBJ1-2
CASSQERQGYGYTF
TGCGCCAGCAGCCAAGAGAGGCAGGGCTATGGCTACACCTTC
>13|TRBV7-7|TRBD1|-|TRBJ2-3
CASSPYGTATQYF
TGTGCTAGCAGCCCATACGGGACAGCAACGCAGTATTTT
>13|TRBV10-3|TRBD1|-|TRBJ1-1
CATHSQGAVEAFF
TGTGCCACCCACTCACAGGGGGCGGTTGAAGCTTTCTTT
>15|TRBV5-4|TRBD2|-|TRBJ2-3
CASSRGEGPTDTQYF
TGTGCCAGCAGCCGCGGGGAGGGGCCCACAGATACGCAGTATTTT
>14|TRBV19|-|-|TRBJ2-7
CASSIRRREDEQYF
TGTGCCAGTAGTATCCGTCGACGGGAAGACGAGCAGTACTTC
>14|TRBV28|-|-|TRBJ1-4
CASRLSRFWEKLFF
TGTGCCAGCAGGTTAAGCAGGTTTTGGGAAAAACTGTTTTTT
>15|TRBV11-1|-|-|TRBJ1-1
CASSLEGAGNTEAFF
TGTGCCAGCAGCTTAGAAGGGGCCGGTAACACTGAAGCTTTCTTT
>14|TRBV6-1|-|-|TRBJ1-4
CASSDTGGNEKLFF
TGTGCCAGCAGTGATACCGGCGGTAATGAAAAACTGTTTTTT
>16|TRBV14|TRBD2|-|TRBJ2-7
CASSQGLAGAGYEQYF
TGTGCCAGCAGCCAAGGGTTGGCGGGAGCCGGCTACGAGCAGTACTTC
>15|TRBV7-2|-|-|TRBJ2-5
CASSLEGGLGETQYF
TGTGCCAGCAGCTTAGAGGGGGGGCTTGGGGAGACCCAGTACTTC
>15|TRBV5-1|TRBD1|-|TRBJ2-7
CASSLGQGINYEQYF
TGCGCCAGCAGCTTGGGACAGGGGATCAACTACGAGCAGTACTTC
>11|TRBV5-8|TRBD1|few|TRBJ1-1
CASSLLQGALF
TGTGCCAGCAGCTTGCTACAGGGGGCTCTCTTT
>14|TRBV5-1|TRBD1|-|TRBJ2-7
CASSVDRATYEQYF
TGCGCCAGCAGCGTGGACAGGGCGACCTACGAGCAGTACTTC
>13|TRBV27|-|-|TRBJ2-7
CASSSQAPYEQYF
TGTGCCAGCAGTTCCCAGGCGCCTTACGAGCAGTACTTC
>12|TRBV10-3|-|once|TRBJ1-2
CAISAGRGGYTF
TGTGCCATATCTGCAGGGAGGGGAGGCTACACCTTC
>13|TRBV6-1|TRBD1|-|TRBJ2-7
CASSRTGTYEQYF
TGTGCCAGCAGTCGGACAGGCACCTACGAGCAGTACTTC
>16|TRBV5-6|TRBD1|-|TRBJ1-2
CASSLSGGQWNYGYTF
TGTGCCAGCAGCTTGAGTGGGGGACAGTGGAACTATGGCTACACCTTC
>17|TRBV9|TRBD2|-|TRBJ2-2
CASSDPSGGANTGELFF
TGTGCCAGCAGCGATCCTAGCGGGGGGGCTAACACCGGGGAGCTGTTTTTT
>14|TRBV5-4|TRBD1|-|TRBJ2-5
CASSSGQLQETQYF
TGTGCCAGCAGCTCGGGACAGCTACAAGAGACCCAGTACTTC
>15|TRBV15|-|once|TRBJ1-6
CATSRGTAYNSPLHF
TGTGCCACCAGCAGAGGGACAGCCTATAATTCACCCCTCCACTTT
>16|TRBV27|TRBD2|-|TRBJ2-1
CASSNGLAGGPNEQFF
TGTGCCAGCAGTAATGGACTAGCGGGGGGGCCGAATGAGCAGTTCTTC
>16|TRBV27|-|-|TRBJ2-3
CASSLNLGAITDTQYF
TGTGCCAGCAGTTTAAACCTGGGGGCCATCACAGATACGCAGTATTTT
>14|TRBV27|TRBD1|-|TRBJ2-1
CASQSRTGNRRRFF
TGTGCCAGTCAAAGTAGGACAGGCAACCGCCGAAGGTTCTTC
>15|TRBV7-3|TRBD2|few|TRBJ2-1
CASSLTSGGLNEQFF
TGTGCCAGCAGCCTGACTAGCGGGGGCCTCAATGAGCAGTTCTTC
>15|TRBV4-2|-|-|TRBJ1-4
CASSTGGGPNEKLFF
TGTGCCAGCAGCACCGGGGGGGGCCCTAATGAAAAACTGTTTTTT